One and the same sample provided the 4 T cell receptor beta chains below, sequenced in a study of T cell repertoires in cytomegalovirus infection. No antigen has been identified for these receptors. TCRdb reanalysed the reads using MiXCR and keeps one entry per CDR3 protein. The sample consists of roughly 990,000 distinct CDR3 sequences, about a third of them appearing once. The sequences come from cultured CD8+ T cells from PBMCs, collected from culture after CMV antigen stimulation. Every receptor here comes from a human donor in good health (CMV status not recorded). Some clones in this sample may be carry-over from other donors' samples.

The rearrangement links TRBV6-1 to TRBJ2-7; D might be TRBD1 (5 bases). In germline, CDR1 is MNHNS, CDR2 SASEGT. The CDR3 runs to 14 residues. V dropped 2 bases and J dropped 3 bases, with 11 bases sitting between them. The CDR3 loop is CASSEPHRNYEQYF. Here the CDR3 DNA reads TGTGCCAGCAGTGAACCCCACAGGAACTACGAGCAGTACTTC.

This clonotype was detected many times. V is TRBV7-3 and J is TRBJ2-2; TRBD1 matches 10 bases. The CDR3 spans 18 residues. Unmatched junction bases numbered 14, after V lost 3 bases and J lost 7 bases. From germline, CDR1 is SGHTA and CDR2 FQGTGA. The CDR3 is CASSLNLGQGYDGGELFF. As DNA, the CDR3 is TGTGCCAGCAGCTTGAACTTGGGACAGGGGTACGATGGCGGGGAGCTGTTTTTT.

The chain links TRBV2 to TRBJ1-1; D is possibly TRBD1 (5 bases). Germline V gives CDR1 SNHLY, CDR2 FYNNEI. This CDR3 is built from 13 residues. CDR3 nucleotides: TGTGCTGCGGGTGGGGGTTGGAACACTGAAGCTTTCTTT. Translated, it gives CAAGGGWNTEAFF. Based on the CDR3 plus reference TRBV2 and TRBJ1-1, the full variable domain is EPEVTQTPSHQVTQMGQEVILRCVPISNHLYFYWYRQILGQKVEFLVSFYNNEISEKSEIFDDQFSVERPDGSNFTLKIRSTKLEDSAMYFCAAGGGWNTEAFFGQGTRLTVV.

This clonotype has ten or more counts. The J gene is TRBJ1-2, the V gene TRBV7-6; 7 positions agree with TRBD1. Looked up from germline, CDR1 is SGHVS and CDR2 is FNYEAQ. J lost 5 bases, V lost 4 bases, and 16 bases had no gene match. The CDR3 is 17 amino acids. CDR3 protein: CASSSGGQGEGFYGYTF. The CDR3, as DNA: TGTGCCAGCAGCTCCGGAGGGCAGGGGGAAGGTTTTTATGGCTACACCTTC.